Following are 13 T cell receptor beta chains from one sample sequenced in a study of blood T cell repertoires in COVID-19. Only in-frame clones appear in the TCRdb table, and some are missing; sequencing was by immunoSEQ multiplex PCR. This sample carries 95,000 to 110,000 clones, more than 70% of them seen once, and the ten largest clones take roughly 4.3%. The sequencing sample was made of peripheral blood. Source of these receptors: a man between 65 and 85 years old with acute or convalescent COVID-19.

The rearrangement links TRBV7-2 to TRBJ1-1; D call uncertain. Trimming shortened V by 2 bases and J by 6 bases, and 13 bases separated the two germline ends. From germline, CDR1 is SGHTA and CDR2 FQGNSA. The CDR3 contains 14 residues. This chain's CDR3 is CASSLRGITPEAFF. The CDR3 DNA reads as TGTGCCAGCAGCTTAAGAGGGATCACCCCTGAAGCTTTCTTT.

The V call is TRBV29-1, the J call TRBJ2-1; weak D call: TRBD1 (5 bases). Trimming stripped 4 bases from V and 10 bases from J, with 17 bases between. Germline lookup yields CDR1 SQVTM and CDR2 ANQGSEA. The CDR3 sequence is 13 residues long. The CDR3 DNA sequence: TGCAGCGTTGCGCGGCAGGGAAGGGGAGAGCAGTTCTTC. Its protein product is CSVARQGRGEQFF.

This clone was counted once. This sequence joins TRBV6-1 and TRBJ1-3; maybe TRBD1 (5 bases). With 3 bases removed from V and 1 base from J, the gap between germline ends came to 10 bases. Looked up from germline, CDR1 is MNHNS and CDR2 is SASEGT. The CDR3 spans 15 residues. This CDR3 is CASSEFGGSGNTIYF. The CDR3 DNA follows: TGTGCCAGCAGTGAGTTCGGGGGATCTGGAAACACCATATATTTT.

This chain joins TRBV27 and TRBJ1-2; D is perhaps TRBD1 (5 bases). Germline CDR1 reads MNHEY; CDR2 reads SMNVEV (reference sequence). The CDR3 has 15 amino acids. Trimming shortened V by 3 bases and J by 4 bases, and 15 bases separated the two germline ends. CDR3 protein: CASSFSGQSGYGYTF. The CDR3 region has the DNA TGTGCCAGCAGTTTCTCCGGACAATCGGGCTATGGCTACACCTTC.

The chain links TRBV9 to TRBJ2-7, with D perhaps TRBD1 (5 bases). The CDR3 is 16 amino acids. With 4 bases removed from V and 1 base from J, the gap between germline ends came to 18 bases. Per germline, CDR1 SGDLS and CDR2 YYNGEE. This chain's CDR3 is CASSIRQNLGSYEQYF. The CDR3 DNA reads TGTGCCAGCAGCATCCGACAGAACTTAGGTTCCTACGAGCAGTACTTC. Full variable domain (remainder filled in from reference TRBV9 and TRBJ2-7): DSGVTQTPKHLITATGQRVTLRCSPRSGDLSVYWYQQSLDQGLQFLIQYYNGEERAKGNILERFSAQQFPDLHSELNLSSLELGDSALYFCASSIRQNLGSYEQYFGPGTRLTVT.

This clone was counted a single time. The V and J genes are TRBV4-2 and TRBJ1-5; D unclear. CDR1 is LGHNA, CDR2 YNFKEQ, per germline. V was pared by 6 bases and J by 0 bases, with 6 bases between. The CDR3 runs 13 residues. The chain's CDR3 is CASSTASNQPQHF. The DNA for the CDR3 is TGTGCCAGCAGTACAGCTAGCAATCAGCCCCAGCATTTT.

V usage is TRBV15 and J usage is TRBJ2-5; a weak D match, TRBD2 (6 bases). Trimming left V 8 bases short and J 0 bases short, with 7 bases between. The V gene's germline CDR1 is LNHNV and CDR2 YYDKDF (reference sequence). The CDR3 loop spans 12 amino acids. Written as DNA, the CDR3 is TGTGCCACCGGGGGGTACCAAGAGACCCAGTACTTC. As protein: CATGGYQETQYF.

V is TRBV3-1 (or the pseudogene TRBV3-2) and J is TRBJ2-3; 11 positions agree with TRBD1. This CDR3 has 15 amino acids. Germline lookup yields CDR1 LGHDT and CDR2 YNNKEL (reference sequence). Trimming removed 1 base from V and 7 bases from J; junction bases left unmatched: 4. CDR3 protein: CASSQAGTGGNTQYF. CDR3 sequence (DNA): TGTGCCAGCAGCCAAGCCGGGACAGGGGGGAATACGCAGTATTTT.

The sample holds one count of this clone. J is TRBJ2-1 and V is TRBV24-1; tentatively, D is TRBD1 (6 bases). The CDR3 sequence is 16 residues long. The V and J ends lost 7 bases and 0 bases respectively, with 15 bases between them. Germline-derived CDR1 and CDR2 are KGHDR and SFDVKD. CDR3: CATSNSGVSSYNEQFF. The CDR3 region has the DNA TGTGCCACCAGCAACTCAGGGGTGAGCTCCTACAATGAGCAGTTCTTC.

CDR3 protein: CASSQGWGQGSGELFF. CDR3 coding DNA: TGTGCCAGTAGTCAAGGGTGGGGACAGGGTTCCGGGGAGCTGTTTTTT. The V call is TRBV19, the J call TRBJ2-2; TRBD1 matches at 9 bases. The CDR3 is made up of 16 amino acids. From germline, CDR1 is LNHDA and CDR2 SQIVND (reference sequence). V trimming: 5 bases; J trimming: 6 bases; junction bases outside the gene matches: 10. The full variable domain, with the rest looked up from reference TRBV19 and TRBJ2-2, is DGGITQSPKYLFRKEGQNVTLSCEQNLNHDAMYWYRQDPGQGLRLIYYSQIVNDFQKGDIAEGYSVSREKKESFPLTVTSAQKNPTAFYLCASSQGWGQGSGELFFGEGSRLTVL.

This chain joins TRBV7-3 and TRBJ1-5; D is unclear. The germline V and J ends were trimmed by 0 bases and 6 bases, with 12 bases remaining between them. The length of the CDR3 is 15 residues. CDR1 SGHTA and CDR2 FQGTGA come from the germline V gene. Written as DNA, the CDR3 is TGTGCCAGCAGCTTAACGTCGCAAACTGGTCAGCCCCAGCATTTT. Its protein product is CASSLTSQTGQPQHF.

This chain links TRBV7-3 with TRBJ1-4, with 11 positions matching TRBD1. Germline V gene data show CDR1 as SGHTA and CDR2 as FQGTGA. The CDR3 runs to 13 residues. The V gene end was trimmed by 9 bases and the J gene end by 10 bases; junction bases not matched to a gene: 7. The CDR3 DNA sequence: TGTGCCAGTTCGACCGGGACAGGGGGAAAACTGTTTTTT. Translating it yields CASSTGTGGKLFF.

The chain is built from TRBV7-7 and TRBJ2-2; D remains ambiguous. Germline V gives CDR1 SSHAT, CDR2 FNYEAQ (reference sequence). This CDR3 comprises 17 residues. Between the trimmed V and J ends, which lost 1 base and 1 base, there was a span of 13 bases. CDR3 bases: TGTGCCAGCAGCTTAGTGGCAGGCTTAATGAACACCGGGGAGCTGTTTTTT. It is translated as CASSLVAGLMNTGELFF.